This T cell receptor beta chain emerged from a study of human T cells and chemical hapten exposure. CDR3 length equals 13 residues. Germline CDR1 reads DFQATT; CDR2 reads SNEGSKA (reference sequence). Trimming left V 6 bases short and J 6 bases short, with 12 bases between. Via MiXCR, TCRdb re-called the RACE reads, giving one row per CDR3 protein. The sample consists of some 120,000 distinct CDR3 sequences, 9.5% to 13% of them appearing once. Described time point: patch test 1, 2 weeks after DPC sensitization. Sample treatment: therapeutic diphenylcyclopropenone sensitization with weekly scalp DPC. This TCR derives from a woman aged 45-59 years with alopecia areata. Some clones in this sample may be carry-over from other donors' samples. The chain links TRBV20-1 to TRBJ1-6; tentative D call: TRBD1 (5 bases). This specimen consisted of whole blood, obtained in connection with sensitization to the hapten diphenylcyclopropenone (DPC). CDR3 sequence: CSASGRSNSPLHF. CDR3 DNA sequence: TGCAGTGCATCGGGACGGTCTAATTCACCCCTCCACTTT.